Sequencing of this TCR beta chain was carried out in a study of T cell repertoires in cytomegalovirus infection. Study results and caveats: What dominated the ex vivo response were HLA-C-restricted CMV-specific TCR beta clonotypes.

This clonotype appeared a few times. Its antigen is not identified. The CDR3 runs to 14 residues. V lost 5 bases and J lost 2, with 10 bases in between. TCRdb reanalysed the reads using MiXCR and keeps one entry per CDR3 protein. The sample has 250,000 to 400,000 distinct CDR3 sequences; roughly 25% are singletons. The source of this sequence is a human donor in good health (CMV status not recorded). Some clones in this sample may be carry-over from other donors' samples. This chain joins TRBV12-3 or TRBV12-4 and TRBJ2-4; D is possibly TRBD1 (5 bases). This specimen was cultured PBMCs, taken from culture after CMV antigen stimulation. CDR3 amino acids: CASSAQGTKNIQYF. The CDR3 coding sequence is TGTGCCAGCAGTGCTCAGGGAACCAAAAACATTCAGTACTTC.